These 14 T cell receptor beta chains were sequenced from one sample in a study of cytomegalovirus exposure and HLA in healthy donors. Both 60 Vbeta primers and 13 Jbeta primers went into the PCR. Measured with immunoSEQ multiplex PCR; TCRdb has only the in-frame clones, and not every one. The sample shows over 150,000 clones, roughly 78% of them seen only once. What was sequenced was PBMCs. The origin of the receptors is a woman aged 45-65 years in good health and CMV-seropositive.

This clone showed up just a few times. J is TRBJ1-6 and V is TRBV5-4; D is possibly TRBD1 (5 bases). From germline, CDR1 is SGHNT and CDR2 YYREEE (reference sequence). The V end was cut by 1 base, the J end by 8 bases, with 16 bases between. The CDR3 is 16 residues long. CDR3 region: CASSLFGTLSYSPLHF. CDR3 coding DNA: TGTGCCAGCAGCTTGTTCGGGACTCTAAGCTATTCACCCCTCCACTTT.

A few counts support this clone. The chain is built from TRBV13 and TRBJ1-1, with D possibly being TRBD1 (5 bases). Germline CDR1 is PRHDT and CDR2 is FYEKMQ (reference sequence). The CDR3 length is 14 residues. V gave up 3 bases and J gave up 4 bases, with 12 bases separating them. CDR3 coding DNA: TGTGCCAGCAGCTTCCCAGGGTCTTCCACTGAAGCTTTCTTT. It yields the protein CASSFPGSSTEAFF. Together with reference TRBV13 and TRBJ1-1, the CDR3 gives the full variable domain: AAGVIQSPRHLIKEKRETATLKCYPIPRHDTVYWYQQGPGQDPQFLISFYEKMQSDKGSIPDRFSAQQFSDYHSELNMSSLELGDSALYFCASSFPGSSTEAFFGQGTRLTVV.

This chain joins TRBV9 and TRBJ2-1, with TRBD2 as a possible D gene (6 bases). The CDR3 loop spans 13 amino acids. CDR1 SGDLS and CDR2 YYNGEE come from the germline V gene. V was clipped by 2 bases and J by 3 bases, with 6 bases between them. The CDR3 loop is CASSVDYYNEQFF. CDR3 bases: TGTGCCAGCAGCGTGGACTACTACAATGAGCAGTTCTTC.

Only one count was recorded for this clone. The rearrangement links TRBV18 to TRBJ1-5, with TRBD1 as a possible D gene (6 bases). CDR1 KGHSH and CDR2 LQKENI come from the germline V gene. With 5 bases removed from V and 0 bases from J, the gap between germline ends came to 11 bases. The CDR3 runs 15 residues. The CDR3: CASSSGEDSNQPQHF. CDR3 bases: TGTGCCAGCTCATCAGGGGAAGATAGCAATCAGCCCCAGCATTTT.

The chain uses TRBV5-1 and TRBJ2-7, with TRBD1 matching 9 bases. The germline CDR1 and CDR2 sequences are SGHRS and YFSETQ. Trimming at V came to 0 bases and at J to 7 bases, leaving 5 bases not matched to a gene. The CDR3 totals 14 residues. CDR3 loop: CASSLEQGAREQYF. The CDR3 nucleotides read TGCGCCAGCAGCTTGGAACAGGGGGCGCGAGAGCAGTACTTC.

To note about this clone: The junction differs from germline at one of its ends, possibly a read error. V usage is TRBV27 and J usage is TRBJ1-2; perhaps TRBD1 as D (6 bases). Per germline, CDR1 MNHEY and CDR2 SMNVEV (reference sequence). This CDR3 contains 10 residues. This CDR3 is CASSLSDRSF. For the CDR3, the DNA is TGTGCCAGCAGTTTATCGGACAGAAGCTTC.

The rearrangement uses TRBV5-6 and TRBJ2-7; 7 nucleotides agree with TRBD2. Germline values: CDR1 SGHDT, CDR2 YYEEEE. The CDR3 runs 15 residues. J lost 2 bases, V lost 4 bases, and 9 bases had no gene match. CDR3 nucleotide sequence: TGTGCCAGCAGCCCGGATTACCGGGAGGCCTACGAGCAGTACTTC. It specifies CASSPDYREAYEQYF.

The chain joins TRBV6-5 to TRBJ1-2, with 7 positions matching TRBD1. The germline V gene has CDR1 MNHEY and CDR2 SVGAGI. The CDR3 covers 13 residues. Trimming took 4 bases from V and 8 from J; bases not matched to a gene: 7. The DNA for the CDR3 is TGTGCCAGCAGTTCGACAGGGACAAAAGGCTACACCTTC. Translated: CASSSTGTKGYTF.

This chain connects TRBV6-5 to TRBJ1-1; a weak D match, TRBD1 (5 bases). Trimming took 7 bases from V and 1 from J, leaving 16 bases between them. CDR3 size: 15 residues. CDR1 is MNHEY, CDR2 SVGAGI, per germline. The CDR3 DNA follows: TGTGCCAGCACTCACCAGGGAAACGGGAACACTGAAGCTTTCTTT. Protein sequence: CASTHQGNGNTEAFF.

V usage is TRBV7-9 and J usage is TRBJ2-1; D is unclear. Germline loops: CDR1 SEHNR, CDR2 FQNEAQ (reference sequence). This CDR3 comprises 15 residues. V was pared by 8 bases and J by 0 bases, with 14 bases between. The CDR3: CASSDSLSSYNEQFF. The CDR3 nucleotides are TGTGCCAGCTCTGATAGCCTTAGCTCCTACAATGAGCAGTTCTTC.

The chain is built from TRBV18 and TRBJ2-2; TRBD2 matches at 9 bases. The CDR3 is 15 residues long. Trimming cost V 5 bases and J 8 bases; bases outside gene matches: 9. Germline V gene sequence: CDR1 KGHSH, CDR2 LQKENI. The CDR3 nucleotides are TGTGCCAGCTCAAATTCGGGACTAGCTCGTGGGGAGCTGTTTTTT. It specifies CASSNSGLARGELFF.

This chain joins TRBV7-8 and TRBJ1-1; D is possibly TRBD1 (5 bases). Germline V lookup: CDR1 SGHVS, CDR2 FQNEAQ. V was clipped by 4 bases and J by 0 bases, with 9 bases between them. The CDR3 totals 14 residues. The CDR3 DNA follows: TGTGCCAGCAGCTCGGACATCCTGAACACTGAAGCTTTCTTT. As protein: CASSSDILNTEAFF.

V is TRBV7-9 and J is TRBJ1-6, with TRBD1 matching over 7 bases. Trimming cost V 2 bases and J 4 bases; bases outside gene matches: 14. Germline assignment: CDR1 SEHNR and CDR2 FQNEAQ (reference sequence). There are 19 residues in the CDR3. The CDR3 sequence: CASSLWTGRGHGYNSPLHF. The CDR3 DNA reads as TGTGCCAGCAGCTTATGGACAGGTAGGGGACACGGATATAATTCACCCCTCCACTTT.

V and J are TRBV27 and TRBJ2-2; maybe TRBD2 (6 bases). This CDR3 has 13 residues. From germline, CDR1 is MNHEY and CDR2 SMNVEV (reference sequence). Trimming shortened V by 3 bases and J by 6 bases, and 8 bases separated the two germline ends. The CDR3 DNA sequence: TGTGCCAGCAGTTTGTGGGGGGCCGGGGAGCTGTTTTTT. Its translation is CASSLWGAGELFF.